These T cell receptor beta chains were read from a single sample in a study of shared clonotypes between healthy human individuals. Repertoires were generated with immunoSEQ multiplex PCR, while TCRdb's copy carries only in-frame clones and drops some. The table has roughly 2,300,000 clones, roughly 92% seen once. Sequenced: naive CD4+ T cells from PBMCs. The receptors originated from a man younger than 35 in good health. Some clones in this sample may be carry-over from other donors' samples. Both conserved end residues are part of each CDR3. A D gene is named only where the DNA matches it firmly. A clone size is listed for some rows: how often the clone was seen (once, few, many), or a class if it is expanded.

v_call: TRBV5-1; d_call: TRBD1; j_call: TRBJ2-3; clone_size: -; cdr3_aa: CASSRRDRGSDTQYF; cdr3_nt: TGCGCCAGCAGCCGCCGGGACAGGGGCTCAGATACGCAGTATTTT
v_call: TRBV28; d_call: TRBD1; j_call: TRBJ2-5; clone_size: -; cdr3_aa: CASSLTGQGETQYF; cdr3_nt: TGTGCCAGCAGTTTAACGGGACAGGGGGAGACCCAGTACTTC
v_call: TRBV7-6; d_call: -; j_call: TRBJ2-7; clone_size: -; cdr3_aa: CASSLGPGDEQYF; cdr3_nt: TGTGCCAGCAGCTTAGGCCCAGGGGACGAGCAGTACTTC
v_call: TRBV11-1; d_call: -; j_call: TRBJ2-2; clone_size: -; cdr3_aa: CASSPHQGNTGELFF; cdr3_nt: TGTGCCAGCAGCCCTCATCAGGGGAACACCGGGGAGCTGTTTTTT
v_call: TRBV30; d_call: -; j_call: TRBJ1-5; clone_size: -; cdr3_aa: CAWDTGDLPQHF; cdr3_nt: TGTGCCTGGGATACCGGGGACCTGCCCCAGCATTTT
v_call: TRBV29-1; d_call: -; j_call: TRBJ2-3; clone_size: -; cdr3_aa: CSVEAQTDTQYF; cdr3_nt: TGCAGCGTTGAGGCACAAACAGATACGCAGTATTTT
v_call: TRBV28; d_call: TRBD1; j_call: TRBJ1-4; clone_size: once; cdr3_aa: CASSLRQGDEKLFF; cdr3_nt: TGTGCCAGCAGTTTGCGTCAGGGGGATGAAAAACTGTTTTTT
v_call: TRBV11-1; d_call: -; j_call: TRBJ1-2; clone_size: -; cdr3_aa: CASSLGGGGYGYTF; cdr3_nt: TGTGCCAGCAGCTTAGGAGGCGGCGGCTATGGCTACACCTTC
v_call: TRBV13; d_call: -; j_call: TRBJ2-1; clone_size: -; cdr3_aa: CASRRGLYNEQFF; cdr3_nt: TGTGCCAGCAGGAGGGGGTTATACAATGAGCAGTTCTTC
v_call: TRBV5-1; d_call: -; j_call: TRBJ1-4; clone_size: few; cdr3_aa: CASSLDAINEKLFF; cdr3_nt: TGCGCCAGCAGCTTGGATGCAATCAATGAAAAACTGTTTTTT
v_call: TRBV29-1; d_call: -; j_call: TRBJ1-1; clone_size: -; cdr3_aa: CSAGRGTTEAFF; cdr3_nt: TGCAGCGCCGGCAGAGGGACCACTGAAGCTTTCTTT
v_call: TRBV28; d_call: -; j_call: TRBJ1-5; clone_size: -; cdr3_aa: CASSLGGFSNQPQHF; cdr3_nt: TGTGCCAGCAGTTTAGGGGGTTTCAGCAATCAGCCCCAGCATTTT
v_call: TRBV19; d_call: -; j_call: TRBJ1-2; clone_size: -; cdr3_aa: CASNKRALTGPYGYTF; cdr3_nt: TGTGCCAGTAATAAAAGGGCCCTCACCGGCCCCTATGGCTACACCTTC
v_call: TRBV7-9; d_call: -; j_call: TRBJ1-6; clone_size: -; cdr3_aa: CASSYGPPYNSPLHF; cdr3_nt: TGTGCCAGCAGCTATGGTCCCCCCTACAATTCACCCCTCCACTTT
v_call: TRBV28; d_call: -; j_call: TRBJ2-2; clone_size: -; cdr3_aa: CASTQQTGELFF; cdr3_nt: TGTGCCAGCACCCAGCAGACCGGGGAGCTGTTTTTT
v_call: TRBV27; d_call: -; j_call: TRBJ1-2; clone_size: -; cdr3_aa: CASSYSRQPFRGYTF; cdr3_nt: TGTGCCAGCTCCTACTCCCGACAGCCATTCCGAGGCTACACCTTC
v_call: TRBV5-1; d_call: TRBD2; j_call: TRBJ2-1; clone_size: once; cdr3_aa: CASTRTSGNNEQFF; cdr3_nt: TGCGCCAGCACTCGGACTAGCGGAAACAATGAGCAGTTCTTC
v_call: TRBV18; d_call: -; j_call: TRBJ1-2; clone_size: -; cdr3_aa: CASSQTATYSGTVNYGYTF; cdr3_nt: TGTGCCAGCTCGCAGACCGCTACGTACTCCGGGACGGTAAACTATGGCTACACCTTC
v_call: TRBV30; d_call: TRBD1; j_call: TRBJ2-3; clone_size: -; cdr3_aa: CAWRDRGTDTQYF; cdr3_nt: TGTGCCTGGAGGGACAGGGGCACAGATACGCAGTATTTT
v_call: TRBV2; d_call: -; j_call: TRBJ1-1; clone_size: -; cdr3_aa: CASNPSGGIGTEAFF; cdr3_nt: TGTGCCAGCAACCCCAGTGGAGGGATCGGCACTGAAGCTTTCTTT
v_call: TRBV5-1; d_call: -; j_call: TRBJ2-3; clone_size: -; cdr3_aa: CASEGAGSGDTQYF; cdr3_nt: TGCGCCAGCGAAGGGGCAGGGTCGGGAGATACGCAGTATTTT
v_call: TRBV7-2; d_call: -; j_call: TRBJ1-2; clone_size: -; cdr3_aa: CASSISDRQNYGYTF; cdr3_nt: TGTGCCAGCAGCATTTCCGACAGGCAGAACTATGGCTACACCTTC
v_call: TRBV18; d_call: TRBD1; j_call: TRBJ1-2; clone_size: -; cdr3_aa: CASSPDVRGTGGGYTF; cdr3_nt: TGTGCCAGCTCACCAGATGTTAGAGGGACAGGGGGCGGCTACACCTTC
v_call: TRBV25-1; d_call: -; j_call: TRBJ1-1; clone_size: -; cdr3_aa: CASSADGQNTEAFF; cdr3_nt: TGTGCCAGCAGTGCGGACGGCCAGAACACTGAAGCTTTCTTT
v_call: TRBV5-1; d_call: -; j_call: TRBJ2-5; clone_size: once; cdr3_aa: CASSLEEVEETQYF; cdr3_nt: TGCGCCAGCAGCTTGGAGGAAGTAGAGGAGACCCAGTACTTC
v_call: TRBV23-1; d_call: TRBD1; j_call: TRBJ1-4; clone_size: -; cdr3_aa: CASSQKAGPGQKVELFF; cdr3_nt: TGCGCCAGCAGTCAAAAGGCTGGACCGGGACAGAAGGTCGAACTGTTTTTT
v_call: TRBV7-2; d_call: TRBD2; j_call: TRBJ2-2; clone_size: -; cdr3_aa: CASSLLLAGLTGELFF; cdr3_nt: TGTGCCAGCAGCTTATTACTAGCGGGACTCACCGGGGAGCTGTTTTTT
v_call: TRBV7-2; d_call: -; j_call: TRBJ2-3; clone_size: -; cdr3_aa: CASSLADRSTDTQYF; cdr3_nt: TGTGCCAGCAGCTTAGCGGACAGAAGCACAGATACGCAGTATTTT
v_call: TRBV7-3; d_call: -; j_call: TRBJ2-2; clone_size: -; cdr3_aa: CASSSPPGQPGELFF; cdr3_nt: TGTGCCAGCAGCTCTCCCCCCGGACAGCCCGGGGAGCTGTTTTTT
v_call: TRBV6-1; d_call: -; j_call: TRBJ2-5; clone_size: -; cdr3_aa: CASSDRRSSLETQYF; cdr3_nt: TGTGCCAGCAGTGACCGCAGGTCCAGTCTGGAGACCCAGTACTTC
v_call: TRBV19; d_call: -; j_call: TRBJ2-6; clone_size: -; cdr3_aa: CAIASGANVLTF; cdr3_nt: TGTGCCATCGCCTCTGGGGCCAACGTCCTGACTTTC
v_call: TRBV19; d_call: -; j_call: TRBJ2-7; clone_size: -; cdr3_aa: CASSIGGQAEQYF; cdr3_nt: TGTGCCAGTAGTATCGGAGGACAAGCCGAGCAGTACTTC
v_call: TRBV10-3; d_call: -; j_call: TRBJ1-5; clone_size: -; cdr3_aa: CAISDSSDQPQHF; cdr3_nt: TGTGCCATCAGTGACAGTTCGGATCAGCCCCAGCATTTT
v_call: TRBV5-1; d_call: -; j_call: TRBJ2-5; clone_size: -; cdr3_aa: CASSPKGGDETQYF; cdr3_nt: TGCGCCAGCAGCCCGAAGGGGGGGGATGAGACCCAGTACTTC
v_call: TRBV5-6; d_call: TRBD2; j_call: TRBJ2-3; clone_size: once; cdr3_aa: CASSRTSGSSTDTQYF; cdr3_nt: TGTGCCAGCAGTCGGACTAGCGGGAGTTCCACAGATACGCAGTATTTT
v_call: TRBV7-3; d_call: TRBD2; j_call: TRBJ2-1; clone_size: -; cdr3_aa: CASSLADSYNEQFF; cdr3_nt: TGTGCCAGCAGCCTAGCGGACTCCTACAATGAGCAGTTCTTC
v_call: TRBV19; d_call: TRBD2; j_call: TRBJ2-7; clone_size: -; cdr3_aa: CASSPRLAGAPEQYF; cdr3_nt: TGTGCCAGTAGTCCACGACTAGCGGGAGCCCCCGAGCAGTACTTC
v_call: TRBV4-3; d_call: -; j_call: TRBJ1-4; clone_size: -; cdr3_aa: CASSQFDRANEKLFF; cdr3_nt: TGCGCCAGCAGCCAGTTCGACAGAGCTAATGAAAAACTGTTTTTT
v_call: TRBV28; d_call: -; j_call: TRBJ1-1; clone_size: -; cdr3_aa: CASSLAYTEAFF; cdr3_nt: TGTGCCAGCAGCCTAGCCTACACTGAAGCTTTCTTT
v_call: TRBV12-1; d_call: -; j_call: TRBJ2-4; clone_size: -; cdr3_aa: CASSSDRVAKNIQYF; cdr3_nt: TGTGCCAGCAGCTCGGACAGAGTAGCCAAAAACATTCAGTACTTC
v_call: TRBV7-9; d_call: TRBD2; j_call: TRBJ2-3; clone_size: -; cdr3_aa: CASSSQTSGSTDTQYF; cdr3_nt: TGTGCCAGCAGCTCCCAGACTAGCGGGAGCACAGATACGCAGTATTTT
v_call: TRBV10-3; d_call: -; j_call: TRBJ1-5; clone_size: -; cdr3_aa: CAISGGGWGSNQPQHF; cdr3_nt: TGTGCCATCAGTGGTGGTGGGTGGGGGAGCAATCAGCCCCAGCATTTT
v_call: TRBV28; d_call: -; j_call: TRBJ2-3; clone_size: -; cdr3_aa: CANRIDTQYF; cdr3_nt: TGTGCCAACCGTATAGATACGCAGTATTTT
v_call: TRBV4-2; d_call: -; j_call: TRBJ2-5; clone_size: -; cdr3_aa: CASSQGHRVPEETQYF; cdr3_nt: TGTGCCAGCAGCCAAGGCCATCGAGTGCCAGAAGAGACCCAGTACTTC
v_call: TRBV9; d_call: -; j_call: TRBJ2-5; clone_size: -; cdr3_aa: CASSLRGSMETQYF; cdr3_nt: TGTGCCAGCAGCCTTAGAGGGTCGATGGAGACCCAGTACTTC
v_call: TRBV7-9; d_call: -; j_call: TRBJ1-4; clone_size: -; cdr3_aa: CASSFLWDPQEKLFF; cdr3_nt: TGTGCCAGCAGCTTTTTGTGGGATCCACAAGAAAAACTGTTTTTT